Each of the 22 T cell receptor beta chains below was sequenced from the same sample in a study of breast tumors, draining lymph nodes, adjacent tissues. TCRdb re-analysed the multiplex PCR reads in MiXCR, keeping a single row per CDR3 protein. The table lists 20,000 to 25,000 distinct CDR3 sequences, about 41% of them singletons. Sequencing was performed on breast tumor tissue. The receptors were gathered from a female donor with breast cancer. Some clones in this sample may be carry-over from other donors' samples.

The genes are TRBV7-2 and TRBJ1-3; D might be TRBD1 (6 bases). CDR3 length: 15 amino acids. V lost 6 bases and J 5 bases, leaving 17 bases between the germline ends. The germline CDR1 and CDR2 sequences are SGHTA and FQGNSA. Here the CDR3 reads CASRQPRGDRNTIYF. The CDR3 DNA sequence: TGTGCCAGCAGGCAGCCACGAGGGGACAGAAACACCATATATTTT.

The chain couples TRBV6-6 to TRBJ2-4, with 7 bases lining up with TRBD1. CDR3 size: 16 residues. J gave up 4 bases and V 7 bases, and 13 bases lay outside the gene matches. In germline, CDR1 is MNHNY, CDR2 SVGAGI (reference sequence). As DNA, the CDR3 is TGTGCCAGCAATCACCCGGACAGGTATTCAAAAAACATTCAGTACTTC. It yields the protein CASNHPDRYSKNIQYF.

The J gene is TRBJ1-5, the V gene TRBV12-2; the tabulated D call, TRBD1, remains unverified against the DNA. TRBV12-2 is deemed a pseudogene. The CDR3 is 16 amino acids. As DNA, the CDR3 is TGTGCAAGTCGCTTGGGCCCGGGACGGCTCAATCAGCCCCAGCATTTT. It translates to CASRLGPGRLNQPQHF.

This clonotype was recorded many times. The gene calls are TRBV15 and TRBJ2-7; 7 bases map to TRBD1. V lost 2 bases to trimming and J lost 5 bases; unmatched junction nucleotides: 9. The length of the CDR3 is 15 residues. CDR1 and CDR2 from the germline V gene are LNHNV and YYDKDF (reference sequence). The CDR3 here is CATSRQGDRGDEQYF. The CDR3 coding sequence is TGTGCCACCAGCAGACAGGGGGATAGAGGGGACGAGCAGTACTTC.

This clonotype was seen only a few times. The chain is built from TRBV20-1 and TRBJ1-4, with unresolved D. CDR3 size: 15 residues. V dropped 0 bases and J dropped 0 bases, with 8 bases sitting between them. Germline V gives CDR1 DFQATT, CDR2 SNEGSKA (reference sequence). The CDR3 loop is CSAREGLATNEKLFF. CDR3 in DNA: TGCAGTGCTAGAGAGGGCCTAGCAACTAATGAAAAACTGTTTTTT.

In this sample, this clonotype turned up many times. The chain links TRBV7-9 to TRBJ2-7; perhaps TRBD2 as D (6 bases). Looked up from germline, CDR1 is SEHNR and CDR2 is FQNEAQ (reference sequence). The germline V and J ends were trimmed by 6 bases and 5 bases, with 17 bases remaining between them. The CDR3 length is 14 residues. CDR3 bases: TGTGCCAGCAGACCCGGGGGTGCCTTCCACGAGCAGTACTTC. This gives the protein CASRPGGAFHEQYF.

This clonotype was picked up many times. Possible read error: a much larger clone is one base away. V usage is TRBV20-1 and J usage is TRBJ2-6, with D possibly TRBD1 on 5 matching bases. The germline V gene encodes CDR1 DFQATT and CDR2 SNEGSKA (reference sequence). The CDR3 is 13 amino acids. Written as DNA, the CDR3 is TGCAGTGCTAGTGCTCTTGGGGCCAACGCCCTGACTTTC. This sequence encodes CSASALGANALTF.

This clonotype was detected ten times or more. It may be a read error: a sequence one base away is much more abundant. This rearrangement joins TRBV7-2 to TRBJ2-6, with D perhaps being TRBD1 or TRBD2 (6 bases each). There are 17 residues in the CDR3. Germline CDR1 is SGHTA and CDR2 is FQGNSA. CDR3 in amino acids: CASSHWQGRIGANLLTF. In nucleotides, the CDR3 is TGTGCCAGCAGTCACTGGCAGGGGAGGATCGGGGCCAACCTCCTGACTTTC. Drawing the rest from reference TRBV7-2 and TRBJ2-6, the complete variable domain is GAGVSQSPSNKVTEKGKDVELRCDPISGHTALYWYRQSLGQGLEFLIYFQGNSAPDKSGLPSDRFSAERTGGSVSTLTIQRTQQEDSAVYLCASSHWQGRIGANLLTFGAGSRLTVL.

The chain's CDR3 is CASSLRTAAGETQYF. The DNA of the CDR3 is TGTGCCAGCAGCCTCCGGACAGCAGCTGGAGAGACCCAGTACTTC. This chain links TRBV3-1 with TRBJ2-5, with a weak D call TRBD1 (6 bases). The CDR3 sequence is 15 residues long. V was shortened by 4 bases and J by 4 bases, with 16 bases between the two germline ends. Germline V gene lookup returns CDR1 LGHDT and CDR2 YNNKEL (reference sequence).

This chain uses TRBV11-3 with TRBJ2-7; 8 nucleotides match TRBD1. V was pared by 4 bases and J by 5 bases, with 16 bases of the junction left unmatched. The CDR3 is made up of 17 amino acids. Germline loops: CDR1 SGHNT, CDR2 YENEEA. CDR3 in amino acids: CASSSGTWTGPGDEQYF. CDR3 DNA sequence: TGTGCCAGCAGCTCAGGAACATGGACAGGGCCCGGCGACGAGCAGTACTTC. The variable domain in full, with the rest retrieved from reference TRBV11-3 and TRBJ2-7, is EAGVVQSPRYKIIEKKQPVAFWCNPISGHNTLYWYLQNLGQGPELLIRYENEEAVDDSQLPKDRFSAERLKGVDSTLKIQPAELGDSAVYLCASSSGTWTGPGDEQYFGPGTRLTVT.

This chain links TRBV28 with TRBJ2-7; 8 positions match TRBD1. Germline trimming cut 5 bases from V and 0 bases from J; bases unmatched to any gene: 0. The length of the CDR3 is 13 residues. Germline V lookup: CDR1 MDHEN, CDR2 SYDVKM. The CDR3 nucleotides are TGTGCCAGCAGTACAGGGGGCTCCTACGAGCAGTACTTC. Protein product: CASSTGGSYEQYF.

This clonotype was recorded at least ten times. V is TRBV6-1 and J is TRBJ2-5; D unclear. CDR3 length equals 13 residues. V was clipped by 6 bases and J by 3 bases, with 11 bases between them. Germline loops: CDR1 MNHNS, CDR2 SASEGT. CDR3: CASRGWAEETQYF. The DNA of the CDR3 is TGTGCCAGCAGAGGATGGGCGGAAGAGACCCAGTACTTC.

This clonotype was seen a handful of times. This rearrangement joins TRBV2 to TRBJ1-1; tentative D call: TRBD1 (6 bases). The CDR3 is made up of 14 amino acids. CDR1 and CDR2 from the germline V gene are SNHLY and FYNNEI. The V end was cut by 5 bases, the J end by 1 base, with 11 bases between. CDR3 nucleotides: TGTGCCAGCAGTATCACAGGGTGGAACACTGAAGCTTTCTTT. Its protein is CASSITGWNTEAFF.

This clonotype has a count of ten or more. The chain has TRBV5-1 and TRBJ2-1; TRBD2 agrees at 9 bases. CDR1 is SGHRS, CDR2 YFSETQ, per germline. The CDR3 length is 16 residues. V shed 0 bases, J shed 5 bases, and the junction held 6 bases outside the gene matches. The CDR3 nucleotides read TGCGCCAGCAGCTTGGCCGTGACTAGCGGCGACAATGAGCAGTTCTTC. Translating gives CASSLAVTSGDNEQFF.

V gene TRBV2 combines with J gene TRBJ2-1, with TRBD1 identical over 7 bases. The trim removed 6 bases at V and 6 bases at J, leaving 17 bases unmatched. The CDR3 loop spans 17 amino acids. Germline V CDR1 and CDR2: SNHLY, FYNNEI. The CDR3 coding sequence is TGTGCCAGCAGCCCCACCTTGACAGGGAGCGGTATCAATGAGCAGTTCTTC. Translating it yields CASSPTLTGSGINEQFF.

This clonotype was counted a single time. The chain joins TRBV7-9 to TRBJ2-5, with 8 bases fitting TRBD1. J was trimmed by 0 bases and V by 2 bases; bases with no gene match: 2. The CDR3 contains 15 residues. Germline values: CDR1 SEHNR, CDR2 FQNEAQ (reference sequence). The CDR3 nucleotides read TGTGCCAGCAGCTTAAGACAGGGGTACCAAGAGACCCAGTACTTC. This encodes CASSLRQGYQETQYF. The entire variable domain, with the rest obtained from reference TRBV7-9 and TRBJ2-5, is as follows: DTGVSQNPRHKITKRGQNVTFRCDPISEHNRLYWYRQTLGQGPEFLTYFQNEAQLEKSRLLSDRFSAERPKGSFSTLEIQRTEQGDSAMYLCASSLRQGYQETQYFGPGTRLLVL.

As for this clonotype: It may be a read error: a sequence one base away is much more abundant. The V and J genes are TRBV11-2 and TRBJ2-7; 8 bases line up with TRBD2. Per germline, CDR1 SGHAT and CDR2 FQNNGV. The trim removed 0 bases at V and 5 bases at J, leaving 18 bases unmatched. This CDR3 spans 19 amino acids. CDR3 bases: TGTGCCAGCAGCTTAGATAATCTGACCGGGAGGGCCGGGTACGACGAGCAGTACTTC. Its protein is CASSLDNLTGRAGYDEQYF.

The chain uses TRBV10-3 and TRBJ2-1; possibly TRBD2 for D (6 bases). The V gene lost 2 bases and the J gene lost 6 bases, with 14 bases spanning the gap. The CDR3 is made up of 15 amino acids. Germline V gene sequence: CDR1 ENHRY, CDR2 SYGVKD. The CDR3 DNA reads as TGTGCCATCAGTGAGCAGTACGGGAGAGGCAATGAGCAGTTCTTC. Its protein is CAISEQYGRGNEQFF.

This clonotype appeared many times. V is TRBV7-2 and J is TRBJ2-3; tentative D call: TRBD2 (6 bases). Deletions cut 4 bases from V and 0 bases from J, with 23 bases between. Germline V lookup: CDR1 SGHTA, CDR2 FQGNSA. The CDR3 is 19 residues long. CDR3 sequence (DNA): TGTGCCAGCAGCTCCTTATCGGCCGCGGGATCCCCTAGCACAGATACGCAGTATTTT. Its protein is CASSSLSAAGSPSTDTQYF.

The genes are TRBV19 and TRBJ2-5, with D hard to call. In germline, CDR1 is LNHDA, CDR2 SQIVND (reference sequence). The CDR3 has 12 residues. V shed 4 bases and J shed 5 bases, with 8 bases lying between them. CDR3 nucleotide sequence: TGTGCCAGTAGTACCGAGAGGGAGACCCAGTACTTC. As protein: CASSTERETQYF.

V is TRBV10-3 and J is TRBJ2-1, with 11 bases matching TRBD2. The junction had 17 bases not matched to a gene; V was cut back by 8 bases and J by 2 bases. Germline V lookup: CDR1 ENHRY, CDR2 SYGVKD. This CDR3 spans 19 amino acids. CDR3 sequence reads: CAIGPGLAESSGAYNEQFF. The CDR3 DNA is TGTGCCATCGGCCCGGGACTAGCGGAGTCCTCAGGCGCCTACAATGAGCAGTTCTTC.

This clonotype was observed a few times. V is TRBV7-2 and J is TRBJ2-2; 10 bases match TRBD1. CDR1 and CDR2 (germline): SGHTA, FQGNSA. The CDR3 consists of 14 residues. V gave up 6 bases and J gave up 6 bases; unmatched junction bases: 4. CDR3 DNA: TGTGCCAGCAGAAGGACAGGGGGTGCCGGGGAGCTGTTTTTT. It specifies CASRRTGGAGELFF.